The entry below gives a single TCR beta chain sequence along with its context. These data belong to a study of CD8 T cells in Susac syndrome. For the study at large: Clinical remission applied to roughly 8 sequenced Susac syndrome patients, and roughly six had active disease. Blood was drawn from patients with Susac syndrome. At that point, they were therapy-naive, on corticosteroids, or on intravenous immunoglobulin alone.

It was with random hexamers that roughly 0.45 to 1 ug RNA was reverse transcribed. MiXCR, applied by TCRdb to the immunoSEQ multiplex PCR reads, yields one record per CDR3 protein. The sample lists approximately 74,000 distinct CDR3 sequences, 94% seen once, with approximately 0.92% in the top ten. TEMRA cells were enriched by FACS, and CD4+ and CD8+ T cells were negatively isolated. CDR3 length equals 14 residues. The V and J ends lost 7 bases and 8 bases respectively, with 18 bases between them. Germline-derived CDR1 and CDR2 are MNHEY and SVGEGT. The source material was CD8+ T cells from PBMCs. V and J are TRBV6-2 or TRBV6-3 and TRBJ1-5; D ambiguous. The receptor comes from a human donor with Susac syndrome. The CDR3 sequence is CASNLDGEEEPQHF. CDR3 DNA: TGTGCCAGCAACCTCGACGGTGAAGAGGAGCCCCAGCATTTT.